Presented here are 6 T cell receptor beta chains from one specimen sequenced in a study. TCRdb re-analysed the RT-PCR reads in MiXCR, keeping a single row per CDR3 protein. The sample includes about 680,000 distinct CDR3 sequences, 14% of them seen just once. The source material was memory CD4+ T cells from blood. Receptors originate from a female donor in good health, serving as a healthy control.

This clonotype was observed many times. CDR3 residues: CASSETGAHSPLHF. The CDR3 nucleotides are TGTGCCAGCAGTGAAACGGGGGCGCATTCACCCCTCCACTTT. The V call is TRBV6-1, the J call TRBJ1-6; TRBD1 is a possible D gene (6 bases). The germline V gene has CDR1 MNHNS and CDR2 SASEGT. Trimming removed 2 bases at V and 8 bases at J, with 10 bases between. The CDR3 contains 14 residues.

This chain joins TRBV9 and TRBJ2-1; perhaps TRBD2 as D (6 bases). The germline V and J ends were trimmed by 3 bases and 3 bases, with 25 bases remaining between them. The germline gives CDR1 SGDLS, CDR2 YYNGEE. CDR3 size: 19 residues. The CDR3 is CASSAGKGRLTQDYNEQFF. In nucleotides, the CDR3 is TGTGCCAGCAGCGCCGGGAAGGGGAGGCTGACCCAAGACTACAATGAGCAGTTCTTC.

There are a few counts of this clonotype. In DNA form, the CDR3 reads TGTGCCAGCAGCCAAGGATCAGTAGATACGCAGTATTTT. It specifies CASSQGSVDTQYF. This rearrangement joins TRBV3-1 to TRBJ2-3; D unclear. CDR3 length equals 13 residues. V lost 1 base and J 5 bases, leaving 7 bases between the germline ends. Germline lookup yields CDR1 LGHDT and CDR2 YNNKEL (reference sequence).

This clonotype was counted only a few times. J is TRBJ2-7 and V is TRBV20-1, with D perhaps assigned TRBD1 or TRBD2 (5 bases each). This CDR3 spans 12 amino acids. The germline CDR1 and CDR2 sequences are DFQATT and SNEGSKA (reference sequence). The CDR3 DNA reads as TGCGTAGGTGGGGGTAGCGTCTACGAGCAGTACTTC. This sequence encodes CVGGGSVYEQYF.

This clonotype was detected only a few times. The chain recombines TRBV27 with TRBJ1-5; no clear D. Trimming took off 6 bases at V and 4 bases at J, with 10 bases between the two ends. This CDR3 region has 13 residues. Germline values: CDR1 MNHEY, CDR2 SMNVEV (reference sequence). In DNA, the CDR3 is TGTGCCAGCAGGATCTTCGTGAATCAGCCCCAGCATTTT. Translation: CASRIFVNQPQHF.

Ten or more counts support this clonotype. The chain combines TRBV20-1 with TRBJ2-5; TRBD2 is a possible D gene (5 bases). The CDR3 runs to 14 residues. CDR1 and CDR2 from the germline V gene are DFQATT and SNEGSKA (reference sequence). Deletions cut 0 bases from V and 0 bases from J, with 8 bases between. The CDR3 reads CSARDSLDQETQYF. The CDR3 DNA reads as TGCAGTGCTAGAGACTCACTAGACCAAGAGACCCAGTACTTC.